Shown below are 10 T cell receptor beta chains from a single sample sequenced in a study of T cells in localized non-small cell lung cancer. Method: immunoSEQ multiplex PCR; TCRdb's copy keeps in-frame clones and lacks some. The table includes about 10,000 clones, approximately 81% detected once. The specimen was peripheral blood, collected before any cancer treatment. The receptor source for this set is a male donor aged 60 or older with stage III lung adenocarcinoma.

This clone was counted once. The junction departs from germline at one end; a sequencing error may be responsible. The gene calls are TRBV14 and TRBJ2-3, with D uncertain. CDR1 is SGHDN, CDR2 FVKESK, per germline. This CDR3 is built from 13 residues. The CDR3 coding sequence is TGTGCCAGCAGCCAATTAGTGGGCCCTGGACCTAGTTTT. It specifies CASSQLVGPGPSF. Using reference TRBV14 and TRBJ2-3 for the parts outside the CDR3, the full variable domain is EAGVTQFPSHSVIEKGQTVTLRCDPISGHDNLYWYRRVMGKEIKFLLHFVKESKQDESGMPNNRFLAERTGGTYSTLKVQPAELEDSGVYFCASSQLVGPGPSFGPGTRLTVL.

The CDR3 here is CASSSPREKGNNEQFF. CDR3 DNA sequence: TGTGCCAGCAGCTCCCCCAGGGAGAAAGGGAACAATGAGCAGTTCTTC. J is TRBJ2-1 and V is TRBV7-2; the D gene could be TRBD1 or TRBD2 (5 bases each). The germline V and J ends were trimmed by 4 bases and 5 bases, with 18 bases remaining between them. The CDR3 extends over 16 amino acids. Germline values: CDR1 SGHTA, CDR2 FQGNSA.

The chain carries TRBV18 and TRBJ2-3; 10 positions match TRBD1. CDR1 is KGHSH and CDR2 is LQKENI in the germline V gene. V shed 6 bases, J shed 4 bases, and the junction held 4 bases outside the gene matches. The CDR3 covers 14 residues. The CDR3 sequence is CASSGQGSADTQYF. CDR3 DNA sequence: TGTGCCAGCTCGGGACAGGGGTCGGCAGATACGCAGTATTTT. Supplemented by reference TRBV18 and TRBJ2-3, the full variable domain reads NAGVMQNPRHLVRRRGQEARLRCSPMKGHSHVYWYRQLPEEGLKFMVYLQKENIIDESGMPKERFSAEFPKEGPSILRIQQVVRGDSAAYFCASSGQGSADTQYFGPGTRLTVL.

The V call is TRBV7-2, the J call TRBJ1-6; 7 nucleotides agree with TRBD1. V shed 4 bases and J 6 bases; nucleotides not matched to a gene: 6. The length of the CDR3 is 15 residues. Germline V lookup: CDR1 SGHTA, CDR2 FQGNSA. This CDR3 reads CASSSTGLLNSPLHF. The DNA of the CDR3 is TGTGCCAGCAGCTCGACAGGGCTCCTTAATTCACCCCTCCACTTT. The variable domain in full, with the rest retrieved from reference TRBV7-2 and TRBJ1-6, is GAGVSQSPSNKVTEKGKDVELRCDPISGHTALYWYRQSLGQGLEFLIYFQGNSAPDKSGLPSDRFSAERTGGSVSTLTIQRTQQEDSAVYLCASSSTGLLNSPLHFGNGTRLTVT.

The rearrangement uses TRBV7-9 and TRBJ2-1; 11 positions agree with TRBD2. In germline, CDR1 is SEHNR, CDR2 FQNEAQ (reference sequence). V lost 5 bases to trimming and J lost 4 bases; unmatched junction nucleotides: 4. The CDR3 loop spans 15 amino acids. The DNA for the CDR3 is TGTGCCAGCAGCCCGGGACTAGCGGTGTACAATGAGCAGTTCTTC. Amino acids: CASSPGLAVYNEQFF.

The gene calls are TRBV6-5 and TRBJ2-2; tentative D call: TRBD1 (7 bases). The germline CDR1 and CDR2 sequences are MNHEY and SVGAGI. This CDR3 is 15 amino acids long. Trimming took off 5 bases at V and 4 bases at J, with 14 bases between the two ends. CDR3 DNA sequence: TGTGCCAGCAGTGGAGGGGGCGGTGGCACCGGGGAGCTGTTTTTT. Translation: CASSGGGGGTGELFF.

This clone was detected only once. The V and J genes are TRBV10-1 and TRBJ2-5, with 10 bases identical to TRBD2. The CDR3 has 15 amino acids. The germline V gene has CDR1 WNHNN and CDR2 SYGVQD (reference sequence). The J segment lost 4 bases and the V segment lost 4 bases, leaving 6 bases of the junction unmatched. The CDR3 region has the DNA TGCGCCAGCAGTGGCCCTAGCGGGAGAACAGAGACCCAGTACTTC. It codes for CASSGPSGRTETQYF.

The gene calls are TRBV12-5 and TRBJ1-4; 7 bases are a match to TRBD1. V dropped 0 bases and J dropped 7; count of bases not matched to a gene: 8. CDR1 is LGHNT and CDR2 is FRNRAP in the germline V gene. The CDR3 covers 16 residues. The CDR3 protein is CASGLVQGGTLEKLFF. CDR3 bases: TGTGCTAGTGGTTTGGTTCAGGGGGGGACTCTTGAAAAACTGTTTTTT. Together with reference TRBV12-5 and TRBJ1-4, the CDR3 gives the full variable domain: DARVTQTPRHKVTEMGQEVTMRCQPILGHNTVFWYRQTMMQGLELLAYFRNRAPLDDSGMPKDRFSAEMPDATLATLKIQPSEPRDSAVYFCASGLVQGGTLEKLFFGSGTQLSVL.

CDR3 DNA sequence: TGTGCCAGCAGTTTATCAGGTGGGGACAGGGCCTACGAGCAGTACTTC. Encoded protein: CASSLSGGDRAYEQYF. V is TRBV27 and J is TRBJ2-7; 9 bases fit TRBD1. CDR3 length equals 16 residues. In germline, CDR1 is MNHEY, CDR2 SMNVEV (reference sequence). Unmatched junction bases numbered 5, after V lost 0 bases and J lost 2 bases.

The chain is built from TRBV6-1 and TRBJ2-3; D remains unclear. The CDR3 runs 14 residues. CDR1 is MNHNS and CDR2 is SASEGT in the germline V gene. The V and J ends lost 2 bases and 1 base respectively, with 7 bases between them. The CDR3 here is CASSERQGTDTQYF. In DNA, the CDR3 is TGTGCCAGCAGTGAAAGGCAGGGCACAGATACGCAGTATTTT.